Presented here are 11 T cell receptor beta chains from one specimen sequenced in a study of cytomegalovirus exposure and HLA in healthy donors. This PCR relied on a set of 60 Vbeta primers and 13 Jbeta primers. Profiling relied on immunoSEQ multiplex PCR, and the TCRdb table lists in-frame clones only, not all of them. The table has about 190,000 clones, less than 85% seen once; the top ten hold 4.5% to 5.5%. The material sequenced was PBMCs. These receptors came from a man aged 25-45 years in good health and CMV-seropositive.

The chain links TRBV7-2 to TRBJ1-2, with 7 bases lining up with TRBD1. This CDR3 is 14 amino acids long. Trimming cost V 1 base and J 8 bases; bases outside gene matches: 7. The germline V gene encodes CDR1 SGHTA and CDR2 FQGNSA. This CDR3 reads CASSLGSRGEGYTF. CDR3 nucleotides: TGTGCCAGCAGCTTAGGGTCCAGGGGGGAGGGCTACACCTTC.

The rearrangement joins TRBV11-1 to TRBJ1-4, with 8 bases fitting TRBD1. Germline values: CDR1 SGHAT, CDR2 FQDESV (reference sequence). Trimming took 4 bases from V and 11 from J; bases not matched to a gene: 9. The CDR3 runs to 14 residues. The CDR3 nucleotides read TGTGCCAGCAGCTATACAGGGGGACTGCGGAAACTGTTTTTT. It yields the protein CASSYTGGLRKLFF.

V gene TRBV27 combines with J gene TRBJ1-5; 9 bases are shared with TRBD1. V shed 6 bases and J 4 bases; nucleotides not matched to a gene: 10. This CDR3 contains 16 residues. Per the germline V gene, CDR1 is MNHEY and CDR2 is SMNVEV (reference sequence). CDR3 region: CASSLWGQGANQPQHF. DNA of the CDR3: TGTGCCAGCAGCCTATGGGGACAGGGAGCGAATCAGCCCCAGCATTTT.

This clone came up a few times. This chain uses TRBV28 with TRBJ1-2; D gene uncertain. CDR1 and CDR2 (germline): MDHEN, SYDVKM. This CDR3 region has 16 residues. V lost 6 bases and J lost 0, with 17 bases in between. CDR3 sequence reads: CASSPVVHGANYGYTF. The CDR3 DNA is TGTGCCAGCAGCCCCGTAGTTCACGGAGCTAACTATGGCTACACCTTC.

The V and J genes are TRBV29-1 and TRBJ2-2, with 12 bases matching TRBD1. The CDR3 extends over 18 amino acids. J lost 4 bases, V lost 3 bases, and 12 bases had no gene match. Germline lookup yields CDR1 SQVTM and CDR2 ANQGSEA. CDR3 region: CSVDFRGDRGPGTGELFF. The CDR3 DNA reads TGCAGCGTTGACTTCCGGGGGGACAGGGGGCCGGGCACCGGGGAGCTGTTTTTT.

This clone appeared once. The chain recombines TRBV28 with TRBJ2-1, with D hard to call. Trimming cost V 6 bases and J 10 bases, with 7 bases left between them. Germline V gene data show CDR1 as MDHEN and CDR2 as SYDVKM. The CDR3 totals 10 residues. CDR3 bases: TGTGCCAGCAGCCTCCAGGAGCAGTTCTTC. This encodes CASSLQEQFF.

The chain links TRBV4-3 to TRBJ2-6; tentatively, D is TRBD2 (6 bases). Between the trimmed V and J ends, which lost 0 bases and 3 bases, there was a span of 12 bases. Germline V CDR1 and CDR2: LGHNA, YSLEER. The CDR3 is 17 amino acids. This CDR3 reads CASSQDRGTFGANVLTF. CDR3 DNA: TGCGCCAGCAGCCAAGATCGTGGGACTTTTGGGGCCAACGTCCTGACTTTC.

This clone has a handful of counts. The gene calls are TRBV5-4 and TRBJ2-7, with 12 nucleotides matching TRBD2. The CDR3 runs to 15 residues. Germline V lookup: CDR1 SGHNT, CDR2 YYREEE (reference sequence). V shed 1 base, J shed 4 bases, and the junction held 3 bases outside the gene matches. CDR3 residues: CASSLITSGRYEQYF. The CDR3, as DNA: TGTGCCAGCAGCTTGATCACTAGCGGGAGGTACGAGCAGTACTTC.

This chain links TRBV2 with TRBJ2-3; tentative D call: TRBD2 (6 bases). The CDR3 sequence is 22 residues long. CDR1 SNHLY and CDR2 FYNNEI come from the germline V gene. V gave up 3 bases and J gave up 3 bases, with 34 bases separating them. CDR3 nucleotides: TGTGCCAGCAGTGACCCCGTCGGAGGGCAGTGGGACCAGCACACCCCTACAGATACGCAGTATTTT. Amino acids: CASSDPVGGQWDQHTPTDTQYF.

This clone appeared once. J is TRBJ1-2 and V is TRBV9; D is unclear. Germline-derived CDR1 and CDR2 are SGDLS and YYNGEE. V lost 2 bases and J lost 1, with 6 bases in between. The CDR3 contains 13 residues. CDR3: CASSVYGNYGYTF. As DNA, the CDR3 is TGTGCCAGCAGCGTGTACGGTAACTATGGCTACACCTTC.

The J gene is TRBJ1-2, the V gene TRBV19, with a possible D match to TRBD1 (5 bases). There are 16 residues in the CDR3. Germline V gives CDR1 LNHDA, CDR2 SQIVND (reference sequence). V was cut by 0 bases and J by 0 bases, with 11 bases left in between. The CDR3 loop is CASSIDYRGTNYGYTF. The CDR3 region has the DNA TGTGCCAGTAGTATAGATTACCGGGGGACTAACTATGGCTACACCTTC.